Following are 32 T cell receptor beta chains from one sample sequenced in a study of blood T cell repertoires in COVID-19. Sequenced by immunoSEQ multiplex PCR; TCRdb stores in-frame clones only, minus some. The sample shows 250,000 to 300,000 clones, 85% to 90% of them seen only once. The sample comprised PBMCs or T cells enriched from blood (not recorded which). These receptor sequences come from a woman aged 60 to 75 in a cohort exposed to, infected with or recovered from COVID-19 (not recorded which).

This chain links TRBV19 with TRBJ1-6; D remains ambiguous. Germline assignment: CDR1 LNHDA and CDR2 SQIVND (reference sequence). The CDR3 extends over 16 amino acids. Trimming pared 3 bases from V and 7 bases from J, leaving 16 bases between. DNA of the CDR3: TGTGCCAGTAGTATGAAGCGGGCAGATGCCAATTCACCCCTCCACTTT. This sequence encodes CASSMKRADANSPLHF.

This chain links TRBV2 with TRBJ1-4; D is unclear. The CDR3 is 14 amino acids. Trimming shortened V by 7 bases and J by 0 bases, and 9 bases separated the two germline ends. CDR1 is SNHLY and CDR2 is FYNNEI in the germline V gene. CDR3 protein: CASNAFTTNEKLFF. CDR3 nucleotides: TGTGCCAGCAATGCGTTTACAACTAATGAAAAACTGTTTTTT.

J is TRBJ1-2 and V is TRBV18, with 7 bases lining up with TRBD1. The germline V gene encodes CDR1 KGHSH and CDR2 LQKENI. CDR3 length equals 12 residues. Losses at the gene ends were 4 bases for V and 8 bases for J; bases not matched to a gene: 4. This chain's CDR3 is CASSRDSNGYTF. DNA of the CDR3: TGTGCCAGCTCACGGGACAGTAACGGCTACACCTTC.

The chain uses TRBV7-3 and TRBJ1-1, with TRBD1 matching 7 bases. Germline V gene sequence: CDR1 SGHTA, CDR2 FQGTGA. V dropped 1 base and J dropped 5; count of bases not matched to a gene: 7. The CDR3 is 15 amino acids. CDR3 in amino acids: CASSLIQQGRTEAFF. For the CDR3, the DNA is TGTGCCAGCAGCTTAATACAACAGGGGAGAACTGAAGCTTTCTTT.

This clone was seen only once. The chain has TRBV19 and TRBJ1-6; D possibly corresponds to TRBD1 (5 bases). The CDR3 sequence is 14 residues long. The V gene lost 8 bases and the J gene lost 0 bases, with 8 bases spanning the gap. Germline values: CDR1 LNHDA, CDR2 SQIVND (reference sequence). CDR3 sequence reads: CASHDSSYNSPLHF. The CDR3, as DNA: TGTGCCAGTCATGACAGCTCCTATAATTCACCCCTCCACTTT.

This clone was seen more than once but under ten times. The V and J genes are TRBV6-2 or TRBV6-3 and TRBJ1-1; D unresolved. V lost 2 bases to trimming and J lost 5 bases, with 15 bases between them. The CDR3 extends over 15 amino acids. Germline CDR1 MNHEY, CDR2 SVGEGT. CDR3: CASSYVRTGGTEAFF. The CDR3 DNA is TGTGCCAGCAGTTACGTCCGGACGGGAGGGACTGAAGCTTTCTTT.

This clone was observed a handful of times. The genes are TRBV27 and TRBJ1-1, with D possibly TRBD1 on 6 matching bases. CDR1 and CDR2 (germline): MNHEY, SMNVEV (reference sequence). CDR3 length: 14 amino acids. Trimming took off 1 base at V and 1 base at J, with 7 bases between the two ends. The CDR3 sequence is CASSLWGPNTEAFF. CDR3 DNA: TGTGCCAGCAGTTTATGGGGGCCGAACACTGAAGCTTTCTTT.

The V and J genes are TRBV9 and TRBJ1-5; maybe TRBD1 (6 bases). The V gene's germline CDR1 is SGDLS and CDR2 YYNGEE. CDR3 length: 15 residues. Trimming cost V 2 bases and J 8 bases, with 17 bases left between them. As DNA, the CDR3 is TGTGCCAGCAGCGTCGGGCGGGGGGCTCGAGAGCCCCAGCATTTT. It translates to CASSVGRGAREPQHF.

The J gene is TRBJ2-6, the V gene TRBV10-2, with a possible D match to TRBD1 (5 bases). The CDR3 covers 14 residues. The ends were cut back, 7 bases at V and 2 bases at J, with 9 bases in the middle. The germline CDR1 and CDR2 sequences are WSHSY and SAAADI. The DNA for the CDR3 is TGCGCCAGCATATCAGGGCCTGGGGCCAACGTCCTGACTTTC. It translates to CASISGPGANVLTF.

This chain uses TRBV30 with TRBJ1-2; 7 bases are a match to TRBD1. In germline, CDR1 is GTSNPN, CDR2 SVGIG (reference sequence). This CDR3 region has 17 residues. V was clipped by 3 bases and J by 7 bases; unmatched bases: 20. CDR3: CAWRLYLTGMGGRGYTF. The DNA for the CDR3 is TGTGCCTGGAGATTATACCTGACAGGGATGGGTGGTCGTGGCTACACCTTC.

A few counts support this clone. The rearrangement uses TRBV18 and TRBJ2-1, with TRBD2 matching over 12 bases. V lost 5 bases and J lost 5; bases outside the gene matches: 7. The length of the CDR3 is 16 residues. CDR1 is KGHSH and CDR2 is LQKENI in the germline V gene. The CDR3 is CASSVWTSGNDNEQFF. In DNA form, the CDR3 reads TGTGCCAGCTCAGTTTGGACTAGCGGGAATGACAATGAGCAGTTCTTC.

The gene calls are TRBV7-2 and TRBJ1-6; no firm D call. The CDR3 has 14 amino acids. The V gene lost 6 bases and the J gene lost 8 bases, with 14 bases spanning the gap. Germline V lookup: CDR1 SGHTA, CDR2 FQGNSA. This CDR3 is CASRAAGRDSPLHF. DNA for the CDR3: TGTGCCAGCAGGGCTGCGGGTCGGGATTCACCCCTCCACTTT.

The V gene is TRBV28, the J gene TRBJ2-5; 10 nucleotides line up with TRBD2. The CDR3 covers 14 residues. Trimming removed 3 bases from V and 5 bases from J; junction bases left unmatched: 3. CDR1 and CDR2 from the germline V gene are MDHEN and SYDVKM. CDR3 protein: CASSFLAGVETQYF. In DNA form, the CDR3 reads TGTGCCAGCAGTTTCCTAGCGGGAGTCGAGACCCAGTACTTC.

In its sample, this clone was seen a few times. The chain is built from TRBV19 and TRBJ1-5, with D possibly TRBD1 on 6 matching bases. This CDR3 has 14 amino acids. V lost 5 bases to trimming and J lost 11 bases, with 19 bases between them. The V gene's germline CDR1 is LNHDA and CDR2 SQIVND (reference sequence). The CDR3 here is CASSAWTETVSQHF. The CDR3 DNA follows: TGTGCCAGTAGTGCCTGGACAGAGACGGTATCCCAGCATTTT.

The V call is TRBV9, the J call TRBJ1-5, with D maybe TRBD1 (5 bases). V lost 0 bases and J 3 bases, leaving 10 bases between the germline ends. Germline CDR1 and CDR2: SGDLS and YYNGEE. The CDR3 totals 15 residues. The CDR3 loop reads CASSVDGRDNQPQHF. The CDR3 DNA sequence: TGTGCCAGCAGCGTAGACGGCAGGGACAATCAGCCCCAGCATTTT.

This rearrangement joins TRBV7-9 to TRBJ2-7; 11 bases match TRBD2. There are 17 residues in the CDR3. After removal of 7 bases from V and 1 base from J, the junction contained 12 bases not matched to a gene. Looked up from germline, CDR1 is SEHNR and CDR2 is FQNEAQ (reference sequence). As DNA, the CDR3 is TGTGCCAGCACCCCTTACGGCGGGACTAGCGGATCCTACGAGCAGTACTTC. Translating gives CASTPYGGTSGSYEQYF.

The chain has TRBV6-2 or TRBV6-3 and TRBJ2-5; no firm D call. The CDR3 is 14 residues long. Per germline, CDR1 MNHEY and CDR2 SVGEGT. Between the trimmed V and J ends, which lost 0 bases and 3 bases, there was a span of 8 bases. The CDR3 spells CASSYSSLEETQYF. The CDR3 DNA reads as TGTGCCAGCAGTTACTCTAGCTTAGAAGAGACCCAGTACTTC.

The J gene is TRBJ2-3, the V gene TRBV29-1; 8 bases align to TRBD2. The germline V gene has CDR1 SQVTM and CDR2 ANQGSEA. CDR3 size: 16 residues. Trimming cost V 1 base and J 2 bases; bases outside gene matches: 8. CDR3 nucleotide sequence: TGCAGCGTTGAAGGTTATCCTAGCGGGCCCACAGATACGCAGTATTTT. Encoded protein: CSVEGYPSGPTDTQYF.

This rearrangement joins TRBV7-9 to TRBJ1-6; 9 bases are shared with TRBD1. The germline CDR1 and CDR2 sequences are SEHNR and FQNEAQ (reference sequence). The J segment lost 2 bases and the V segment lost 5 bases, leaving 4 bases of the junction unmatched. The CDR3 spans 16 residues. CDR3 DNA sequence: TGTGCCAGCAGCCAGACAGGGGGAGCCTATAATTCACCCCTCCACTTT. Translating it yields CASSQTGGAYNSPLHF.

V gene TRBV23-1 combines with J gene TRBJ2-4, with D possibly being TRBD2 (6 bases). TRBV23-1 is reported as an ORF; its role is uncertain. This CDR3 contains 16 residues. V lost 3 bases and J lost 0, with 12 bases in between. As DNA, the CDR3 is TGCGCCAGCAGTCAGGAGGGGACCTTAGCCAAAAACATTCAGTACTTC. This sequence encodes CASSQEGTLAKNIQYF.

CDR3 coding DNA: TGTGCCAGCAGTACGGCTAGCGGTCGCACAGATACGCAGTATTTT. It encodes CASSTASGRTDTQYF. The V call is TRBV2, the J call TRBJ2-3; TRBD2 matches 7 bases. The CDR3 covers 15 residues. J was trimmed by 1 base and V by 5 bases; bases with no gene match: 6. Looked up from germline, CDR1 is SNHLY and CDR2 is FYNNEI.

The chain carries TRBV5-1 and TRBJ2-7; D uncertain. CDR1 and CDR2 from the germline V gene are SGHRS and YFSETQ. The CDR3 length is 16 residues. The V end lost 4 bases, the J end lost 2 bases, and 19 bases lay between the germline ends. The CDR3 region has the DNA TGCGCCAGCAGCCTGGTTCCAGGCCCTTCAACCTACGAGCAGTACTTC. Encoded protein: CASSLVPGPSTYEQYF.

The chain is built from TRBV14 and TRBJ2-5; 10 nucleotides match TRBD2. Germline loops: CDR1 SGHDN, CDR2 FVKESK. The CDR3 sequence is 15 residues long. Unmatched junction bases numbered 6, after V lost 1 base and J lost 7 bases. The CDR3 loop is CASSQGASGSWTQYF. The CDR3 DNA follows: TGTGCCAGCAGCCAAGGGGCTAGCGGGAGCTGGACCCAGTACTTC.

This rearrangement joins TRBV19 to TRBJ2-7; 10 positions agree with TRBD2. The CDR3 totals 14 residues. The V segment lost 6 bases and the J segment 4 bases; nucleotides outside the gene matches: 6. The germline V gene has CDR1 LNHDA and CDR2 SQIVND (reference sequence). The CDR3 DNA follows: TGTGCCAGTAGAAAGAGCGGGAGGGCATACGAGCAGTACTTC. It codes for CASRKSGRAYEQYF.

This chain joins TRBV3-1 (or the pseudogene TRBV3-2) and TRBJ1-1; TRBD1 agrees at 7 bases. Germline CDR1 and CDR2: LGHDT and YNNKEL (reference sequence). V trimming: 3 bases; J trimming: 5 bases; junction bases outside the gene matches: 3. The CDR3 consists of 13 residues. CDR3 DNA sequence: TGTGCCAGCAGCCAGAAGACAGGGACTGAAGCTTTCTTT. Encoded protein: CASSQKTGTEAFF.

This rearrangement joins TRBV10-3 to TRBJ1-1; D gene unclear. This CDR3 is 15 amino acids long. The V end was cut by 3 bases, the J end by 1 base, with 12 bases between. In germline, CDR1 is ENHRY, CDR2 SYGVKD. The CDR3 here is CAISDIPWRNTEAFF. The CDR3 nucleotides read TGTGCCATCAGTGACATTCCCTGGAGGAACACTGAAGCTTTCTTT.

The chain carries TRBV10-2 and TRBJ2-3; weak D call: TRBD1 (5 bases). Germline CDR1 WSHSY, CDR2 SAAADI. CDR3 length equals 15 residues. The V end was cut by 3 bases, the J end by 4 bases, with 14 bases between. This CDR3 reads CASSDRSRGPDTQYF. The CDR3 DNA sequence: TGCGCCAGCAGTGACCGGTCAAGGGGCCCAGATACGCAGTATTTT.

CDR3 residues: CASSEGRDRVVFHEQYF. The CDR3 region has the DNA TGTGCCAGCAGTGAAGGGCGGGACAGGGTAGTGTTCCACGAGCAGTACTTC. The chain carries TRBV6-1 and TRBJ2-7, with 9 bases identical to TRBD1. Germline trimming cut 1 base from V and 5 bases from J; bases unmatched to any gene: 12. This CDR3 contains 17 residues. Germline V gives CDR1 MNHNS, CDR2 SASEGT.

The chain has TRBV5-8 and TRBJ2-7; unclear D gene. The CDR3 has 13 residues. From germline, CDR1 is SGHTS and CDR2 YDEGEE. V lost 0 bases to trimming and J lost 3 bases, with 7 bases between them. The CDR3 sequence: CASSLGQDYEQYF. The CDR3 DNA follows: TGTGCCAGCAGCTTGGGGCAGGACTACGAGCAGTACTTC.

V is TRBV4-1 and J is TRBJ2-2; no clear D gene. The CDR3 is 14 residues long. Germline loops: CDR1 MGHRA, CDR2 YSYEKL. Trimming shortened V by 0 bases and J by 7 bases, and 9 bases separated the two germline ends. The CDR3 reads CASSQDSVVGELFF. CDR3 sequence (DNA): TGCGCCAGCAGCCAAGATTCAGTTGTCGGGGAGCTGTTTTTT.

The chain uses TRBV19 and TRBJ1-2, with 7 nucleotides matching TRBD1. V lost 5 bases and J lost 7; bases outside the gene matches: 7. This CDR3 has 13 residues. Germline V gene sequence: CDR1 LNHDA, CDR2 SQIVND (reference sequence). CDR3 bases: TGTGCCAGTAGTTCGACCGGGGACAGTGGCTACACCTTC. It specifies CASSSTGDSGYTF.

The CDR3 loop is CASSYSRQGFGYTF. DNA of the CDR3: TGTGCCAGCAGTTACTCCAGACAGGGCTTTGGCTACACCTTC. The rearrangement uses TRBV6-5 and TRBJ1-2; 7 nucleotides align to TRBD1. The ends lost 0 bases at V and 7 bases at J; junction bases unmatched: 5. This CDR3 spans 14 amino acids. Germline-derived CDR1 and CDR2 are MNHEY and SVGAGI.